This entry features one TCR beta chain sequence. Its cognate antigen is unknown. This entry comes from a study of cytomegalovirus exposure and HLA in healthy donors. Study-wide results and caveats: Most subjects' HLA-A and HLA-B alleles were reportedly predicted from TCR beta sequences.

Primers: 60 Vbeta forward and 13 Jbeta reverse. Assay: immunoSEQ multiplex PCR; the TCRdb copy retains only in-frame clones and omits some. Of roughly 70,000 clones listed, approximately 70% are singletons. Trimming cost V 6 bases and J 6 bases; bases outside gene matches: 10. This CDR3 has 14 residues. Germline assignment: CDR1 LNHNV and CDR2 YYDKDF (reference sequence). The sequenced sample was PBMCs. This chain uses TRBV15 with TRBJ1-1, with TRBD1 matching over 7 bases. The sequence was collected from a male donor in good health and CMV-seropositive. For the CDR3, the DNA is TGTGCCACCAGTAAACGACAGGGAAGGGCTGAAGCTTTCTTT. Encoded protein: CATSKRQGRAEAFF.